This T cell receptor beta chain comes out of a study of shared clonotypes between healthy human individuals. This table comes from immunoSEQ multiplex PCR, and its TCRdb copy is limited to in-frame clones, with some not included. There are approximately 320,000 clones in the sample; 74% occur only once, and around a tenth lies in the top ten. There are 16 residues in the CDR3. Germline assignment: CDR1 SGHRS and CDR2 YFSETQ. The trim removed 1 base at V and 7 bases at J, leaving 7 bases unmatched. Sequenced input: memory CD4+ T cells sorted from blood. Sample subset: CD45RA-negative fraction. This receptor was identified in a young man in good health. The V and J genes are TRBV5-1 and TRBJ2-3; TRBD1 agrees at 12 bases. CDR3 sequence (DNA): TGCGCCAGCAGCTTGAGTGGGACAGGGGGCGATCATACGCAGTATTTT. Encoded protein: CASSLSGTGGDHTQYF.